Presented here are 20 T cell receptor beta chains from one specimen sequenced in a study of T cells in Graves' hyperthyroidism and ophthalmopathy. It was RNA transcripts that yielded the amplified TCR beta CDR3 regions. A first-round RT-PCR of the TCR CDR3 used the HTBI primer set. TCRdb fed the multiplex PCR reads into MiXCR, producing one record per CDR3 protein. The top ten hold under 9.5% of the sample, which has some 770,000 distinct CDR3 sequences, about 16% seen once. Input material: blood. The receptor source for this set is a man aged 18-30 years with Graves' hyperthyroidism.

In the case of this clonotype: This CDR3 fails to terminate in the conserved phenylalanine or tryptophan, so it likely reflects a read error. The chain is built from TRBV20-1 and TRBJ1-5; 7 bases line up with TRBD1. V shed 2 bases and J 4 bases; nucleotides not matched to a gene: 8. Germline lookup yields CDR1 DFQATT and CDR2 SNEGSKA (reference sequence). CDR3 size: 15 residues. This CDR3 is CSARTRQGGNQPQHS. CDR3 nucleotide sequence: TGCAGTGCTAGAACCCGACAGGGTGGGAATCAGCCCCAGCATTCT.

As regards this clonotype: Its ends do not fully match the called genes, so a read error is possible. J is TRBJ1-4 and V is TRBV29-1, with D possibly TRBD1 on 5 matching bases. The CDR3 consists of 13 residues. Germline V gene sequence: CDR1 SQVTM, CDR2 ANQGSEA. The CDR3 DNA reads TGCAGCGTTGTGTCAGGGATTGGTGAAAGACTGTTTTTT. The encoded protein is CSVVSGIGERLFF.

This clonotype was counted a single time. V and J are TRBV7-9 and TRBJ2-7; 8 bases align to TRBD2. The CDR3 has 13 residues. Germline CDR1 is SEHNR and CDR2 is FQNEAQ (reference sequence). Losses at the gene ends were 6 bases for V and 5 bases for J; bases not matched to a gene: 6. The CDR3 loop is CASRLGGRNEQYF. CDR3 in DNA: TGTGCCAGCAGGCTGGGCGGGAGGAACGAGCAGTACTTC.

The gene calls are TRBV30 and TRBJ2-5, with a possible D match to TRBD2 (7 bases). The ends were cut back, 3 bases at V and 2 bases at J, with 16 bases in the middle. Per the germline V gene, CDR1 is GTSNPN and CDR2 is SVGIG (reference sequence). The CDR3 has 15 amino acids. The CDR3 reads CAWRQRDNLQETQYF. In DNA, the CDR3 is TGTGCCTGGAGGCAGCGGGACAATTTGCAAGAGACCCAGTACTTC. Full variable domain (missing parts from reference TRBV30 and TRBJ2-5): SQTIHQWPATLVQPVGSPLSLECTVEGTSNPNLYWYRQAAGRGLQLLFYSVGIGQISSEVPQNLSASRPQDRQFILSSKKLLLSDSGFYLCAWRQRDNLQETQYFGPGTRLLVL.

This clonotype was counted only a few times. This CDR3 reads CASSPGQGARSYEQYF. As DNA, the CDR3 is TGTGCCAGCAGCCCCGGACAGGGGGCAAGGTCCTACGAGCAGTACTTC. This sequence joins TRBV5-5 and TRBJ2-7; 11 bases line up with TRBD1. The germline CDR1 and CDR2 sequences are SGHKS and YYEKEE (reference sequence). J was trimmed by 1 base and V by 4 bases; bases with no gene match: 7. The CDR3 runs 16 residues. The complete variable domain, with remaining parts taken from reference TRBV5-5 and TRBJ2-7, reads DAGVTQSPTHLIKTRGQQVTLRCSPISGHKSVSWYQQVLGQGPQFIFQYYEKEERGRGNFPDRFSARQFPNYSSELNVNALLLGDSALYLCASSPGQGARSYEQYFGPGTRLTVT.

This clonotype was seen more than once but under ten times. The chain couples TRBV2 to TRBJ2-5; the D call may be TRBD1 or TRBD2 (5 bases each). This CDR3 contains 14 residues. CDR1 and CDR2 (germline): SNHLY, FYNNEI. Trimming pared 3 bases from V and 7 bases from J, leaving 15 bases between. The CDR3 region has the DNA TGTGCCAGCAGTGACCCCCGGGGCCGAGGGACCCAGTACTTC. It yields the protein CASSDPRGRGTQYF.

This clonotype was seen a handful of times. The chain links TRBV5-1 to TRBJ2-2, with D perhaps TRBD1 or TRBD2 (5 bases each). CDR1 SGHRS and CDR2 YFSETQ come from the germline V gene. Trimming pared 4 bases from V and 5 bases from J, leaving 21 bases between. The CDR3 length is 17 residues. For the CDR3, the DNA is TGCGCCAGCAGCCTTGGGTTAGGGACGGGGAGTACCGGGGAGCTGTTTTTT. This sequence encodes CASSLGLGTGSTGELFF. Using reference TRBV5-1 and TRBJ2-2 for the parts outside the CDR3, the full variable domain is KAGVTQTPRYLIKTRGQQVTLSCSPISGHRSVSWYQQTPGQGLQFLFEYFSETQRNKGNFPGRFSGRQFSNSRSEMNVSTLELGDSALYLCASSLGLGTGSTGELFFGEGSRLTVL.

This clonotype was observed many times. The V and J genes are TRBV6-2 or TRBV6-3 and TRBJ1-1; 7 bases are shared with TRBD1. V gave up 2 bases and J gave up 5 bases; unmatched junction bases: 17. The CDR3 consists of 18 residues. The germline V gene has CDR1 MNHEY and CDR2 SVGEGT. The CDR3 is CASSYADREYDLKTEAFF. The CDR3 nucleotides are TGTGCCAGCAGTTACGCTGACAGGGAGTACGATCTAAAAACTGAAGCTTTCTTT.

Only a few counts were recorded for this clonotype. CDR3 bases: TGTGCCAGCAGCCAATGGGTCTCTGGAAACACCATATATTTT. Residues: CASSQWVSGNTIYF. J is TRBJ1-3 and V is TRBV14; no reliable D call. The CDR3 spans 14 residues. Germline CDR1 reads SGHDN; CDR2 reads FVKESK. With 2 bases removed from V and 0 bases from J, the gap between germline ends came to 5 bases.

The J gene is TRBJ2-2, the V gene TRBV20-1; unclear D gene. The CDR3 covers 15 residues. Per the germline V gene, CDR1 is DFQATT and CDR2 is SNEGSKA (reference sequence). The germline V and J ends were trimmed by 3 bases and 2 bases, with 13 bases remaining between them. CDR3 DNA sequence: TGCAGTGCTAGTAATTGGCATACCAACACCGGGGAGCTGTTTTTT. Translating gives CSASNWHTNTGELFF.

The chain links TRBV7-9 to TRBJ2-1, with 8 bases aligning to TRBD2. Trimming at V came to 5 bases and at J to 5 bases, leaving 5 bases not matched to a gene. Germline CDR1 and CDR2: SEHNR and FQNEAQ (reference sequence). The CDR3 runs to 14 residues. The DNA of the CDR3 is TGTGCCAGCAGCGAGAGCGGGAGAAACAATGAGCAGTTCTTC. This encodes CASSESGRNNEQFF.

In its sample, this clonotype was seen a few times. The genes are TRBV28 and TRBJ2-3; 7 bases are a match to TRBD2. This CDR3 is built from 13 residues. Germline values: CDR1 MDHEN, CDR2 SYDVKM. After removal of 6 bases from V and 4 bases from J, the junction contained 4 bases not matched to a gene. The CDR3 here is CASRWGGSDTQYF. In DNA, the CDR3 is TGTGCCAGCAGGTGGGGAGGGTCAGATACGCAGTATTTT.

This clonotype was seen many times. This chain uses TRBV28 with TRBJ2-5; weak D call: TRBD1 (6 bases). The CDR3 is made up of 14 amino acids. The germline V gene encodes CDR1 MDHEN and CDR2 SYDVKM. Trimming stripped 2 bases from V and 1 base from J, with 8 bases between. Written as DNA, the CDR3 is TGTGCCAGCAGTTTACGAGGGGGCCAAGAGACCCAGTACTTC. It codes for CASSLRGGQETQYF.

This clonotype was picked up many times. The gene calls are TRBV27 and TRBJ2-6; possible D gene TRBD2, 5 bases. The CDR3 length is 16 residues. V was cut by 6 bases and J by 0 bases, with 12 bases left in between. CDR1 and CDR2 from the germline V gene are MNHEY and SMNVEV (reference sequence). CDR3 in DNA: TGTGCCAGCAGCCCTAGCCCCCCCTCTGGGGCCAACGTCCTGACTTTC. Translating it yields CASSPSPPSGANVLTF.

The CDR3 region has the DNA TGTGCCAGCTCATCAACAGGGGGAGATAATGAGCAGTTCTTC. Translating it yields CASSSTGGDNEQFF. The rearrangement joins TRBV18 to TRBJ2-1; TRBD1 matches at 8 bases. V lost 5 bases, J lost 7 bases, and 7 bases stayed unmatched. This CDR3 is 14 amino acids long. The germline gives CDR1 KGHSH, CDR2 LQKENI.

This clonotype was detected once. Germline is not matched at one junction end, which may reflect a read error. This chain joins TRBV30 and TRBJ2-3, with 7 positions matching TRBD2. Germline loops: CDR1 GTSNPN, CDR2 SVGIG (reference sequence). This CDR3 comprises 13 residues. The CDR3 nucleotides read TGTGCCACTCTCGGGGGGAGCACAGGTACGCAGTATTTT. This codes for CATLGGSTGTQYF.

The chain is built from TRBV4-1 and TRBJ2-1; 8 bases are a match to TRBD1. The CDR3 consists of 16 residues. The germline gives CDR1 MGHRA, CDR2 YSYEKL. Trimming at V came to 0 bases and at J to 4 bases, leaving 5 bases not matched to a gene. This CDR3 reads CASSQDPRGLYNEQFF. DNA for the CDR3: TGCGCCAGCAGCCAAGACCCCAGGGGGCTATACAATGAGCAGTTCTTC.

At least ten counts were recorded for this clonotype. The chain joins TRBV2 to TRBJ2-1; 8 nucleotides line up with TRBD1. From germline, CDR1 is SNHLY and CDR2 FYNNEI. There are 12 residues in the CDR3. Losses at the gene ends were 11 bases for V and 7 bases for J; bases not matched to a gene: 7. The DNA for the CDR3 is TGTGCCGGGACAGGACTTAGGAATGAGCAGTTCTTC. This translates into CAGTGLRNEQFF.

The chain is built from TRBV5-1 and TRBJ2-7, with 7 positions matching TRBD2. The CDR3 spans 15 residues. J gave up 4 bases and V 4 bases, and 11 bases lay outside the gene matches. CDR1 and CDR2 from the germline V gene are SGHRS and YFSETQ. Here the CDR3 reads CASSPGGGAKYEQYF. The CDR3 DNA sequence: TGCGCCAGCAGCCCGGGCGGGGGAGCGAAGTACGAGCAGTACTTC.

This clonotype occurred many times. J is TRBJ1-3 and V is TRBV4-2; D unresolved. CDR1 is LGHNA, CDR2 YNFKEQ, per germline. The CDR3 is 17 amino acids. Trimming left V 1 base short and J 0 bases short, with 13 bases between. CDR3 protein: CASSQGVVVDSGNTIYF. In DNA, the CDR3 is TGTGCCAGCAGCCAAGGTGTGGTAGTGGACTCTGGAAACACCATATATTTT.